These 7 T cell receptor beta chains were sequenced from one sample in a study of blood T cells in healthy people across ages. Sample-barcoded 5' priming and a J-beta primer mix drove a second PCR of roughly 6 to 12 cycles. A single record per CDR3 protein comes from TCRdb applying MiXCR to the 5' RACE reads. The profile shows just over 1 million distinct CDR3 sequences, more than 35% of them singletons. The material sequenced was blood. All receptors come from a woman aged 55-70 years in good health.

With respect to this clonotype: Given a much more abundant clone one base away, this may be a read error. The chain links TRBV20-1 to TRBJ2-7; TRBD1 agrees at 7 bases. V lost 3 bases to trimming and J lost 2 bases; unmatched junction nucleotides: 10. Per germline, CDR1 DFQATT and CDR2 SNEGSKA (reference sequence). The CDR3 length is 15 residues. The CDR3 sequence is CSASGTALSPYEQYF. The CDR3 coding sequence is TGCAGTGCTAGTGGGACAGCCCTTAGCCCCTACGAGCAGTACTTC.

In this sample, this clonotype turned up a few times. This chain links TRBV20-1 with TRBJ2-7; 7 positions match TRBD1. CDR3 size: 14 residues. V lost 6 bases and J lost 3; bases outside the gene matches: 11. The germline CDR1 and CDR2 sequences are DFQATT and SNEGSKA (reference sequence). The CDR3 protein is CSAFRQGELYEQYF. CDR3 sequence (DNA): TGCAGTGCATTTCGACAGGGAGAGCTCTACGAGCAGTACTTC.

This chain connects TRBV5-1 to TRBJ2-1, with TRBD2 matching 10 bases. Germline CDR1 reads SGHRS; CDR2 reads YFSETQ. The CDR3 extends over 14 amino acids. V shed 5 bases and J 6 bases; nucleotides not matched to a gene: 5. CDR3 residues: CASRPGTSVNEQFF. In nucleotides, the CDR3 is TGCGCCAGCAGGCCGGGGACTAGCGTCAATGAGCAGTTCTTC.

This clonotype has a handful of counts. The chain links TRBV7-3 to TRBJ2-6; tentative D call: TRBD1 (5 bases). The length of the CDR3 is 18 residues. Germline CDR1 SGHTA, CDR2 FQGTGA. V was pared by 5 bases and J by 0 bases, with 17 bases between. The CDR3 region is CASSPKTDSYSGANVLTF. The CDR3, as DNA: TGTGCCAGCAGCCCAAAAACAGACAGCTACTCTGGGGCCAACGTCCTGACTTTC.

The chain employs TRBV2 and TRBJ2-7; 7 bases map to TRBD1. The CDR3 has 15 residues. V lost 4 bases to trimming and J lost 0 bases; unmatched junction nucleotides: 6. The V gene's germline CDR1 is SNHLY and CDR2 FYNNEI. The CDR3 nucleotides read TGTGCCAGCAGTGGACCGGCAGGGGGCTCCTACGAGCAGTACTTC. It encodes CASSGPAGGSYEQYF.

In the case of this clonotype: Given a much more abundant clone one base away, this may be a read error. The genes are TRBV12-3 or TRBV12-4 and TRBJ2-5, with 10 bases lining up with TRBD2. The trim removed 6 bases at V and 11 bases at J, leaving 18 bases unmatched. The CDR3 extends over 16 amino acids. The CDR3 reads CASSLRISGRSDEQYF. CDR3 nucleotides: TGTGCCAGCAGCCTCAGAATTAGCGGGAGGTCGGATGAGCAGTACTTC.

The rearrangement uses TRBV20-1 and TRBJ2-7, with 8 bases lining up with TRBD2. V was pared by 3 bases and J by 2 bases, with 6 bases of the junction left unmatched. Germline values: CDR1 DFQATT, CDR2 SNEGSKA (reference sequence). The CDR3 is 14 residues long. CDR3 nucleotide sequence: TGCAGTGCTAGTGCGTCCGGGGGGGCCTACGAGCAGTACTTC. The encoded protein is CSASASGGAYEQYF.